Listed below are T cell receptor beta chains from one sample, sequenced in a study of shared clonotypes between healthy human individuals. Repertoires were generated with immunoSEQ multiplex PCR, while TCRdb's copy carries only in-frame clones and drops some. The profile shows 2 million to 3 million clones, 90% to 95% of them singletons. Specimen: naive CD4+ T cells from PBMCs. Receptor source: a man aged 18 to 35 in good health. Some clones in this sample may be carry-over from other donors' samples. Each CDR3 is given with its conserved first and last residue.

J gene	V gene	CDR3 protein
TRBJ2-7	TRBV6-1	CATCRDRGFDEQYF
TRBJ1-4	TRBV2	CASSRQGTGAIEKLFF
TRBJ2-2	TRBV5-4	CASSWDGARDTGELFF
TRBJ2-7	TRBV5-1	CASSLGRTGDEQYF
TRBJ1-3	TRBV5-1	CASSLSMGTGNTIYF
TRBJ1-5	TRBV7-9	CASSLEMNQPQHF
-	TRBV7-9	CASSRAGGPHEQYF
TRBJ2-3	TRBV9	CASSVVAGGSSRTDTQYF
TRBJ1-5	TRBV19	CASSIVFRVSNQPQHF
TRBJ1-2	TRBV6-1	CASREQGQGYGYTF
TRBJ2-3	TRBV19	CASSIGWGTDTQYF
TRBJ2-2	TRBV6-5	CASRLYGTGELFF
TRBJ2-1	TRBV7-2	CASSLFSGRIDNEQFF
TRBJ2-6	TRBV7-8	CASSLSLVAGANVLTF
TRBJ2-7	TRBV5-1	CASSLGAVLFEQYF
TRBJ2-3	TRBV7-9	CASSFRDRGFGADTQYF
TRBJ1-4	TRBV27	CASSLWGQRRDEKLFF
TRBJ1-5	TRBV30	CAWSPPRGPQHF
TRBJ2-1	TRBV7-2	CASSLVPRDPAFF
TRBJ2-5	TRBV11-2	CASSPSAAGRETQYF
TRBJ2-5	TRBV28	CASSHLEETQYF
TRBJ2-1	TRBV5-6	CASSVGTHNEQFF
TRBJ2-7	TRBV11-2	CASSLIPTGTYEQYF
TRBJ1-6	TRBV9	CASSVGVGSSSPLHF
TRBJ1-2	TRBV25-1	CASSGWGQGTGYTF
TRBJ2-3	TRBV6-6	CASTGSRGITDTQYF
TRBJ1-5	TRBV18	CASSPMLPGQGRPQHF
TRBJ2-3	TRBV28	CASSLRSDTQYF
TRBJ1-3	TRBV28	CASSLSQLSSGNTIYF
TRBJ2-1	TRBV9	CASSALSGSSYNEQFF
TRBJ1-4	TRBV5-8	CASSSGTVRGEKLFF
TRBJ2-1	TRBV5-1	CASSLDAGGVDEQFF
TRBJ1-2	TRBV28	CASSSRTGGNYGYTF
TRBJ2-3	TRBV13	CASSHGDTQYF
TRBJ2-7	TRBV27	CASSFTPAGSYEQYF
TRBJ2-1	TRBV19	CASTRGLAGVLEQFF
TRBJ2-5	TRBV2	CAGDRDQETQYF
TRBJ2-1	TRBV7-7	CASSSGQNLYNEQFF
TRBJ1-4	TRBV2	CASIRDSSEKLFF
-	TRBV11-1	CASSFSGSKEYEQYF
TRBJ2-1	TRBV25-1	CASSEGRWGQFF
TRBJ1-5	TRBV19	CASTVSNQPQHF
TRBJ1-3	TRBV27	CASSLTGTGPRRDTIYF
TRBJ2-5	TRBV7-2	CASSTRSETQYF
TRBJ1-2	TRBV19	CASSTTGGNYGYTF
TRBJ2-2	TRBV15	CATSRAGTRNGELFF
TRBJ1-2	TRBV2	CASSDRDYGYTF
TRBJ2-6	TRBV2	CASTEPRDRTSGANVLTF
TRBJ2-3	TRBV9	CASSVFRGADTQYF
TRBJ2-1	TRBV6-1	CASEPRGTSYNEQFF
TRBJ2-7	TRBV5-4	CASSLALTSGTTYEQYF
TRBJ2-5	TRBV5-1	CASSRGRVREEVGTQYF
TRBJ1-1	TRBV5-1	CASSFPTGGGRTEAFF
TRBJ2-7	TRBV27	CASSRLTGRTTYEQYF
TRBJ2-7	TRBV5-1	CASSLGARAGGYEQYF